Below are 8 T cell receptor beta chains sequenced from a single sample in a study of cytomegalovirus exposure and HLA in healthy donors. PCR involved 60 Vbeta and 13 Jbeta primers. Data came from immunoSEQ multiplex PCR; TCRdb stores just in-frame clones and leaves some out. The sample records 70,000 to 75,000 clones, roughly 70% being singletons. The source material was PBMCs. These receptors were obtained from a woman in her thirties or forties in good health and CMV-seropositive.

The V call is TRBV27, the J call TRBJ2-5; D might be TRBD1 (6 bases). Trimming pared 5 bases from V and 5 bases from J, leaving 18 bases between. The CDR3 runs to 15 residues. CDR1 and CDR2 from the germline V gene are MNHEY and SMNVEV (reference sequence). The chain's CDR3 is CASSPTGTYSETQYF. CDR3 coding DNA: TGTGCCAGCAGTCCAACCGGGACATACTCGGAGACCCAGTACTTC.

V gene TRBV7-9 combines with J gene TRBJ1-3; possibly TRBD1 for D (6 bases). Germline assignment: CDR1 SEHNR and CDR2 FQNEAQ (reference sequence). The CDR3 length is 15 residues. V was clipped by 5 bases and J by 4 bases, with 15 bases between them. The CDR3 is CASSQQGGGGNTIYF. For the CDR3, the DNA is TGTGCCAGCAGCCAACAAGGGGGTGGCGGAAACACCATATATTTT.

As DNA, the CDR3 is TGTGCCAGCAGCCCCGGGACACTGAACACTGAAGCTTTCTTT. Protein: CASSPGTLNTEAFF. The rearrangement uses TRBV7-9 and TRBJ1-1, with D possibly TRBD1 on 6 matching bases. In germline, CDR1 is SEHNR, CDR2 FQNEAQ (reference sequence). Between the trimmed V and J ends, which lost 5 bases and 0 bases, there was a span of 10 bases. The CDR3 runs to 14 residues. The variable domain in full, completed from reference TRBV7-9 and TRBJ1-1, reads DTGVSQNPRHKITKRGQNVTFRCDPISEHNRLYWYRQTLGQGPEFLTYFQNEAQLEKSRLLSDRFSAERPKGSFSTLEIQRTEQGDSAMYLCASSPGTLNTEAFFGQGTRLTVV.

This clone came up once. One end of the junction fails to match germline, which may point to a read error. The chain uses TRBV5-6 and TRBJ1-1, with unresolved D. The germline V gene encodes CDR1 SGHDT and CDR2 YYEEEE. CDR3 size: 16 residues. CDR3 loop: CASSFGVTVTNTKAFF. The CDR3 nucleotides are TGTGCCAGCAGCTTTGGCGTTACGGTTACCAACACTAAAGCTTTCTTT.

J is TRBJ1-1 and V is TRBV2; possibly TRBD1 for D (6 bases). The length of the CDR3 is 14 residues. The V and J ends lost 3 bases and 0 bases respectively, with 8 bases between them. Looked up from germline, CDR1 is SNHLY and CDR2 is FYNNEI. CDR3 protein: CASSDDRMNTEAFF. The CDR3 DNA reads TGTGCCAGCAGTGACGACAGGATGAACACTGAAGCTTTCTTT.

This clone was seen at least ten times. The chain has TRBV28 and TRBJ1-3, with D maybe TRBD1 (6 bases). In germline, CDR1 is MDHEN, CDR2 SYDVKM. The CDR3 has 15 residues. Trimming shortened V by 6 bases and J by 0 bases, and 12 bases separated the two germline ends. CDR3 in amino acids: CASRNRQVSGNTIYF. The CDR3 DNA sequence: TGTGCCAGCAGAAACAGACAGGTCTCTGGAAACACCATATATTTT.

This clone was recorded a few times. The CDR3 protein is CASSQDFGTGGFNGYTF. CDR3 sequence (DNA): TGCGCCAGCAGCCAAGATTTTGGGACAGGGGGGTTTAATGGCTACACCTTC. This chain uses TRBV4-1 with TRBJ1-2; the match to TRBD1 covers 11 bases. With 0 bases clipped from V and 6 bases from J, the junction kept 9 bases outside the gene matches. The CDR3 runs to 17 residues. Germline V gene data show CDR1 as MGHRA and CDR2 as YSYEKL.

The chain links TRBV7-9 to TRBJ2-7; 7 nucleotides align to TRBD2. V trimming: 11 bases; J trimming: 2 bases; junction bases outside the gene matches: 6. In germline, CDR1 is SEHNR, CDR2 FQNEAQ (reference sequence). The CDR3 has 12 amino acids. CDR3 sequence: CAGGEGTYEQYF. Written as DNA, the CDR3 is TGTGCCGGGGGGGAGGGCACCTACGAGCAGTACTTC.